This record concerns one T cell receptor beta chain sequence. What it recognizes is unknown. CD4+ cell separation produced CD45RA+ naive and CD45RA-negative memory subsets. The data are from a study of shared clonotypes between healthy human individuals. Study-level points and caveats: Among non-shared clonotypes, generation probabilities were lower than among those shared by all four donors.

Germline values: CDR1 SGHTA, CDR2 FQGTGA. Trimming shortened V by 1 base and J by 1 base, and 13 bases separated the two germline ends. CDR3 length equals 17 residues. At the deep level, the assay was run. Profiled with immunoSEQ multiplex PCR; TCRdb holds only in-frame clones, not every one. The repertoire holds 2 million to 2.5 million clones, approximately 93% seen once, with more than 0.35% in the top ten. Source material: naive CD4+ T cells from PBMCs. The subset here: CD45RA+ positively selected. The chain has TRBV7-3 and TRBJ2-2, with D possibly matching TRBD2 (6 bases). This sequence originates from a man aged 18 to 30 in good health. Some clones in this sample may be carry-over from other donors' samples. CDR3 amino acids: CASSLMAGPLNTGELFF. The CDR3 coding sequence is TGTGCCAGCAGCTTAATGGCGGGACCCCTGAACACCGGGGAGCTGTTTTTT.